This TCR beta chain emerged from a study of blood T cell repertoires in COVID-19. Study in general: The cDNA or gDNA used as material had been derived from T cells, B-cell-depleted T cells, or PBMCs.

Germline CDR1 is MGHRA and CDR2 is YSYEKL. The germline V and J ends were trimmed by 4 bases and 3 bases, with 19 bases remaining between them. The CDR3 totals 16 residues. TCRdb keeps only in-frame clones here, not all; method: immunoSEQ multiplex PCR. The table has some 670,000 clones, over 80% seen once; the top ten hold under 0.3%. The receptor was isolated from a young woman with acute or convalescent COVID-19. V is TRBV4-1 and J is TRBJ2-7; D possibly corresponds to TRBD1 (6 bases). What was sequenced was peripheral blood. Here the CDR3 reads CASSPIVGRGSYEQYF. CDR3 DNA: TGCGCCAGCAGCCCCATAGTAGGAAGGGGGAGCTACGAGCAGTACTTC.